The rows below give T cell receptor beta chains drawn from one sample of a study of cytomegalovirus exposure and HLA in healthy donors. This table comes from immunoSEQ multiplex PCR, and its TCRdb copy is limited to in-frame clones, with some not included. The table shows just under 95,000 clones, with about 84% occurring only once. The specimen sequenced was PBMCs. The origin of the receptors is a girl aged 2-10 years in good health and CMV-seropositive. Both conserved end residues are part of each CDR3. The D gene is left open where the match is weak. Size tells how often a clone was seen (once, few, many) or the class of an expanded clone, and some rows leave it out.

V	J	size	D	CDR3	DNA
TRBV28	TRBJ1-1	.	.	CASSLGGAGTEAFF	TGTGCCAGCAGTTTAGGAGGGGCGGGAACTGAAGCTTTCTTT
TRBV15	TRBJ1-5	.	.	CATSRPGSTQPQHF	TGTGCCACCAGCCGCCCAGGGTCCACTCAGCCCCAGCATTTT
TRBV19	TRBJ1-5	.	.	CASSTLGQNQPQHF	TGTGCCAGTAGTACCCTGGGGCAAAATCAGCCCCAGCATTTT
TRBV9	TRBJ2-1	.	.	CASSVGAVINEQFF	TGTGCCAGCAGCGTAGGGGCAGTTATTAATGAGCAGTTCTTC
TRBV7-9	TRBJ2-7	few	TRBD2	CASSLAGLNSYEQYF	TGTGCCAGCAGCTTAGCGGGACTAAATTCCTACGAGCAGTACTTC
TRBV2	TRBJ1-1	few	.	CASRDDGRPAEAFF	TGTGCCAGCAGGGACGATGGGAGACCCGCCGAAGCTTTCTTT
TRBV7-2	TRBJ2-6	.	TRBD1	CASSQRTGSANVLTF	TGTGCCAGCAGCCAAAGGACAGGGTCCGCCAACGTCCTGACTTTC
TRBV19	TRBJ1-2	.	.	CASTYSHNYGYTF	TGTGCCAGTACATACAGCCATAACTATGGCTACACCTTC
TRBV9	TRBJ1-5	.	TRBD1	CASSPRRQGGPQHF	TGTGCCAGCAGCCCCCGTAGACAGGGGGGGCCCCAGCATTTT
TRBV30	TRBJ2-7	.	TRBD2	CVCSLAGYEQYF	TGTGTATGTAGTCTAGCGGGCTACGAGCAGTACTTC